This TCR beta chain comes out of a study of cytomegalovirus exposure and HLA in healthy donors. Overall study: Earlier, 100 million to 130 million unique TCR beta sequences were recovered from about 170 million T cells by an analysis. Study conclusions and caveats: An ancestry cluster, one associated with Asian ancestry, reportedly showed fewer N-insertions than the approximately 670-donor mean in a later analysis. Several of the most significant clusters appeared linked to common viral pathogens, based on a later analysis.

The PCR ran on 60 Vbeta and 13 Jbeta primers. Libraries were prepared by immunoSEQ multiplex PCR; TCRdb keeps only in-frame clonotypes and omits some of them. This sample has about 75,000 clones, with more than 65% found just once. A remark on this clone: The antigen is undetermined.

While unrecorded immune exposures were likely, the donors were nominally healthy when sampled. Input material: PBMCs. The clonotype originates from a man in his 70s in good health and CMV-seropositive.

CDR3 region: CASSRGSYNEQFF. The DNA for the CDR3 is TGTGCCAGCAGCCGGGGCTCCTACAATGAGCAGTTCTTC. V and J are TRBV7-3 and TRBJ2-1; D is possibly TRBD2 (5 bases). V was cut by 5 bases and J by 0 bases, with 5 bases left in between. CDR3 length equals 13 residues. Looked up from germline, CDR1 is SGHTA and CDR2 is FQGTGA.